These 20 T cell receptor beta chains share one sample of origin, sequenced in a study of shared clonotypes between healthy human individuals. The repertoire was sequenced with immunoSEQ multiplex PCR; TCRdb's copy has only in-frame clones and lacks some. The sample lists about 480,000 clones; about 75% were seen once. Material: PBMCs. Every receptor here comes from a woman in her thirties or forties in good health. Some clones in this sample may be carry-over from other donors' samples.

The chain recombines TRBV13 with TRBJ1-1; D gene uncertain. The germline CDR1 and CDR2 sequences are PRHDT and FYEKMQ (reference sequence). The V gene lost 5 bases and the J gene lost 1 base, with 11 bases spanning the gap. The CDR3 covers 14 residues. In DNA form, the CDR3 reads TGTGCCAGCAGCCCGCGGGGAGGGAACACTGAAGCTTTCTTT. Protein: CASSPRGGNTEAFF.

The CDR3 spells CASSSKAGTSGTEQYF. The CDR3 DNA sequence: TGTGCCAGCAGCTCGAAGGCCGGGACTAGCGGGACCGAGCAGTACTTC. This chain uses TRBV5-4 with TRBJ2-7; 13 positions match TRBD2. V lost 3 bases, J lost 6 bases, and 9 bases stayed unmatched. The CDR3 contains 16 residues. Germline CDR1 SGHNT, CDR2 YYREEE (reference sequence).

This clone has just one count. The chain uses TRBV5-3 and TRBJ1-5, with TRBD1 identical over 7 bases. TRBV5-3 is designated an ORF whose function remains uncertain. The CDR3 sequence is 19 residues long. V shed 5 bases, J shed 0 bases, and the junction held 17 bases outside the gene matches. CDR3 loop: CARSSPDRVLGYSNQPQHF. As DNA, the CDR3 is TGTGCCAGAAGTTCTCCCGACAGGGTATTGGGGTATAGCAATCAGCCCCAGCATTTT.

The chain employs TRBV5-1 and TRBJ1-1; 9 positions match TRBD1. CDR3 length equals 15 residues. Unmatched junction bases numbered 8, after V lost 2 bases and J lost 6 bases. Per germline, CDR1 SGHRS and CDR2 YFSETQ. CDR3 sequence (DNA): TGCGCCAGCAGCTTCCTAGGGACAGGGAGTTCTGAAGCTTTCTTT. Amino acids: CASSFLGTGSSEAFF.

This clone was observed once. V is TRBV5-1 and J is TRBJ2-1; TRBD2 matches 12 bases. This CDR3 contains 15 residues. Germline CDR1 and CDR2: SGHRS and YFSETQ. V was clipped by 4 bases and J by 8 bases; unmatched bases: 7. Written as DNA, the CDR3 is TGCGCCAGCAGCCGTGCTAGCGGGAGGGCTGATGAGCAGTTCTTC. Protein sequence: CASSRASGRADEQFF. Combining the CDR3 with reference TRBV5-1 and TRBJ2-1 gives the whole variable domain KAGVTQTPRYLIKTRGQQVTLSCSPISGHRSVSWYQQTPGQGLQFLFEYFSETQRNKGNFPGRFSGRQFSNSRSEMNVSTLELGDSALYLCASSRASGRADEQFFGPGTRLTVL.

The chain joins TRBV6-4 to TRBJ2-3; the match to TRBD2 covers 7 bases. Germline values: CDR1 MRHNA, CDR2 SNTAGT. The CDR3 consists of 14 residues. The V gene end was trimmed by 2 bases and the J gene end by 5 bases; junction bases not matched to a gene: 4. The CDR3 region is CASSDASGGDTQYF. CDR3 DNA sequence: TGTGCCAGCAGTGACGCTAGCGGAGGAGATACGCAGTATTTT.

This clone was seen just once. Only one base separates this from a far larger clonotype, so it likely reflects a read error. The rearrangement joins TRBV5-4 to TRBJ1-5, with unresolved D. Germline CDR1 reads SGHNT; CDR2 reads YYREEE (reference sequence). Trimming took 3 bases from V and 5 from J, leaving 21 bases between them. The length of the CDR3 is 17 residues. Written as DNA, the CDR3 is TGTGCCAGCAGCTACTCTAAGGACTTTCGGACCCATCAGCCCCAGCATTTT. Translating it yields CASSYSKDFRTHQPQHF.

This chain connects TRBV4-2 to TRBJ2-2; D unclear. CDR1 and CDR2 from the germline V gene are LGHNA and YNFKEQ. This CDR3 has 18 amino acids. The germline V and J ends were trimmed by 2 bases and 1 base, with 17 bases remaining between them. The CDR3 sequence is CASSQPLFRSGNTGELFF. CDR3 nucleotide sequence: TGTGCCAGCAGCCAACCCCTGTTTCGGTCGGGGAACACCGGGGAGCTGTTTTTT.

The chain uses TRBV7-9 and TRBJ1-1; D gene uncertain. Trimming stripped 5 bases from V and 2 bases from J, with 18 bases between. The CDR3 spans 16 residues. Per the germline V gene, CDR1 is SEHNR and CDR2 is FQNEAQ (reference sequence). For the CDR3, the DNA is TGTGCCAGCAGCCCGCCCTCAAAGGGCGCAAACACTGAAGCTTTCTTT. Amino acid sequence: CASSPPSKGANTEAFF. Together with reference TRBV7-9 and TRBJ1-1, the CDR3 gives the full variable domain: DTGVSQNPRHKITKRGQNVTFRCDPISEHNRLYWYRQTLGQGPEFLTYFQNEAQLEKSRLLSDRFSAERPKGSFSTLEIQRTEQGDSAMYLCASSPPSKGANTEAFFGQGTRLTVV.

On this clone: This sequence may be a read error, since a much larger clone differs from it by one base. CDR3 region: CSVAYTSGWGQGCTF. DNA of the CDR3: TGCAGCGTTGCTTATACCTCGGGATGGGGGCAGGGCTGCACCTTC. This chain connects TRBV29-1 to TRBJ1-2, with a tentative D call TRBD1 (6 bases). From germline, CDR1 is SQVTM and CDR2 ANQGSEA. The CDR3 is made up of 15 amino acids.

This clone has just a few counts. The chain couples TRBV27 to TRBJ1-4; D might be TRBD1 (5 bases). CDR3 length equals 15 residues. The V end lost 5 bases, the J end lost 5 bases, and 15 bases lay between the germline ends. Germline V gene data show CDR1 as MNHEY and CDR2 as SMNVEV (reference sequence). The CDR3, as DNA: TGTGCCAGCAGTCTACTTGGGACGGAGAATGAAAAACTGTTTTTT. Translated, it gives CASSLLGTENEKLFF.

The rearrangement uses TRBV4-1 and TRBJ1-5; unclear D gene. The CDR3 length is 14 residues. The ends were cut back, 2 bases at V and 3 bases at J, with 8 bases in the middle. Germline assignment: CDR1 MGHRA and CDR2 YSYEKL. For the CDR3, the DNA is TGCGCCAGCAGCCAACTGGGTTCCAATCAGCCCCAGCATTTT. The encoded protein is CASSQLGSNQPQHF.

This rearrangement joins TRBV28 to TRBJ2-1, with D unclear. The CDR3 totals 12 residues. CDR1 is MDHEN, CDR2 SYDVKM, per germline. V lost 1 base, J lost 6 bases, and 4 bases lay in between. The CDR3 region has the DNA TGTGCCAGCAGTTTATCCCTCAATGAGCAGTTCTTC. Protein sequence: CASSLSLNEQFF.

As regards this clone: Compared with germline, one end of the junction differs, possibly owing to a read error. This rearrangement joins TRBV19 to TRBJ2-7; 9 bases are a match to TRBD2. Germline V gene data show CDR1 as LNHDA and CDR2 as SQIVND (reference sequence). This CDR3 region has 16 residues. CDR3 in DNA: TGTGCCAGTAGTATAAATCTAGCGGGATACTCCCACGAGCAGTACTTC. Amino acid sequence: CASSINLAGYSHEQYF.

The CDR3 DNA sequence: TGTGCCATCAGTGAAGTGACCTACGAGCAGTACTTC. Its protein product is CAISEVTYEQYF. V and J are TRBV10-3 and TRBJ2-7; D gene unclear. V was cut by 3 bases and J by 2 bases, with 5 bases left in between. Germline V gene sequence: CDR1 ENHRY, CDR2 SYGVKD. The CDR3 length is 12 residues.

The rearrangement uses TRBV19 and TRBJ1-1; no clear D gene. The CDR3 consists of 12 residues. CDR1 and CDR2 (germline): LNHDA, SQIVND (reference sequence). V lost 6 bases and J lost 0, with 5 bases in between. CDR3 in amino acids: CASRGMNTEAFF. The CDR3 region has the DNA TGTGCCAGTAGAGGCATGAACACTGAAGCTTTCTTT.

This chain links TRBV29-1 with TRBJ2-3; 14 bases agree with TRBD2. CDR1 and CDR2 from the germline V gene are SQVTM and ANQGSEA. CDR3 length equals 17 residues. V trimming: 7 bases; J trimming: 5 bases; junction bases outside the gene matches: 14. The CDR3 nucleotides are TGCAGCGATGCCCCAGTACTCGGACTAGCGGGAGGAGATACGCAGTATTTT. The encoded protein is CSDAPVLGLAGGDTQYF.

This clone has more than one count but fewer than ten. The rearrangement uses TRBV30 and TRBJ2-5; a possible D gene is TRBD2 (6 bases). V was cut by 2 bases and J by 5 bases, with 12 bases left in between. This CDR3 is built from 13 residues. Germline loops: CDR1 GTSNPN, CDR2 SVGIG (reference sequence). This chain's CDR3 is CAWSLGGFETQYF. In DNA, the CDR3 is TGTGCCTGGAGTCTCGGAGGGTTCGAGACCCAGTACTTC.

This clone was counted many times. The chain employs TRBV28 and TRBJ2-5, with D perhaps matching TRBD1 or TRBD2 (5 bases each). CDR3 size: 16 residues. Germline values: CDR1 MDHEN, CDR2 SYDVKM. Trimming took off 5 bases at V and 5 bases at J, with 21 bases between the two ends. CDR3 residues: CASSVSVGEWGETQYF. CDR3 bases: TGTGCCAGCAGTGTCAGTGTGGGGGAGTGGGGGGAGACCCAGTACTTC.

For this clone: The junction and the germline gene differ at one end; a read error may be behind it. The V and J genes are TRBV10-3 and TRBJ1-1; 8 nucleotides align to TRBD1. The CDR3 is made up of 13 amino acids. CDR1 is ENHRY, CDR2 SYGVKD, per germline. The CDR3 region is CASRQGTNTEAFF. The CDR3 nucleotides read TGCGCCAGCAGACAGGGGACGAACACTGAAGCTTTCTTT.